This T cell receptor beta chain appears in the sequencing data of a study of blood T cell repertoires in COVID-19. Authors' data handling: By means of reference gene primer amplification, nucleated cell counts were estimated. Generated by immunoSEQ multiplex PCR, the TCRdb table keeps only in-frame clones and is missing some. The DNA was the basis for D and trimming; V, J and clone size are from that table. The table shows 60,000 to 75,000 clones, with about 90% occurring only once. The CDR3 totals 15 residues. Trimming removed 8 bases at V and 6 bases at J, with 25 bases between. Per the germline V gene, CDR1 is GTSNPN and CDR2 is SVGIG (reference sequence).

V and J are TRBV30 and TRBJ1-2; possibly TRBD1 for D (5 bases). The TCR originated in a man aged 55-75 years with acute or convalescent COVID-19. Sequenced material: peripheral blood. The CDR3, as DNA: TGTGCCCAAAGCATTTATTCTCAGGGAGGGGATGGCTACACCTTC. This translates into CAQSIYSQGGDGYTF.